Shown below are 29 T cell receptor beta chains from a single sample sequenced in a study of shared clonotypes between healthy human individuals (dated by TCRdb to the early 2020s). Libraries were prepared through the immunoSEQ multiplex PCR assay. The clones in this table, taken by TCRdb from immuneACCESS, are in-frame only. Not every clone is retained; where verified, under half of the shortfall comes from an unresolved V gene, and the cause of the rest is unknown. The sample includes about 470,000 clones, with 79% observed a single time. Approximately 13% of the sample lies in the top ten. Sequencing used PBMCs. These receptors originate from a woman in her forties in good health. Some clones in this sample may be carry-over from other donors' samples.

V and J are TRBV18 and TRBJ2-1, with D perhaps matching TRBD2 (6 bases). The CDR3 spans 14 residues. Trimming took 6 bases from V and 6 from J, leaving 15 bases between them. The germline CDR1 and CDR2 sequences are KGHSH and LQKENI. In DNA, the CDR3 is TGTGCCAGCTCGGGGGAGCGGGCGGGCAATGAGCAGTTCTTC. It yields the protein CASSGERAGNEQFF.

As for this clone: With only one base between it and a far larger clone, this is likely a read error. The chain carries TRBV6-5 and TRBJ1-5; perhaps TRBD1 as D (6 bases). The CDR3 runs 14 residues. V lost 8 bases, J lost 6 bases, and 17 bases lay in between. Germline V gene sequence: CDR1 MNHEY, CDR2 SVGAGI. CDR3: CASAPEGGAQPQHF. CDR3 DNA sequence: TGTGCCAGCGCCCCCGAGGGGGGGGCTCAGCCCCAGCATTTT.

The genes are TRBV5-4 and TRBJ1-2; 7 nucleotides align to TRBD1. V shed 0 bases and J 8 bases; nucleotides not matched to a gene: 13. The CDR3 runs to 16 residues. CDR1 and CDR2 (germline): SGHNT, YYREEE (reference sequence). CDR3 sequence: CASSLVIFRDRGGYTF. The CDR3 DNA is TGTGCCAGCAGCTTGGTAATTTTTCGGGACAGAGGGGGCTACACCTTC. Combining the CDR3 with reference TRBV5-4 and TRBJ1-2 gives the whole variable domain ETGVTQSPTHLIKTRGQQVTLRCSSQSGHNTVSWYQQALGQGPQFIFQYYREEENGRGNFPPRFSGLQFPNYSSELNVNALELDDSALYLCASSLVIFRDRGGYTFGSGTRLTVV.

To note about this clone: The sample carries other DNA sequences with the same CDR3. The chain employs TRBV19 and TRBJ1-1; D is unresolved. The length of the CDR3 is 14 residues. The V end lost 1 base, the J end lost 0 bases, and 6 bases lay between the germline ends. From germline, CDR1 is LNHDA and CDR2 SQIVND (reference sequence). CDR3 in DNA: TGTGCCAGTAGTATAGGTCTGCTGAACACTGAAGCTTTCTTT. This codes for CASSIGLLNTEAFF.

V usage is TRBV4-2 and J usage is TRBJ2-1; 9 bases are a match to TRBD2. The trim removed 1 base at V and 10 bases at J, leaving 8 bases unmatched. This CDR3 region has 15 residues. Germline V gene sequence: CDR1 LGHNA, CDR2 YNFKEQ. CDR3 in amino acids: CASSQVPSAGGEQFF. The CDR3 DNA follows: TGTGCCAGCAGCCAAGTCCCCAGTGCGGGAGGGGAGCAGTTCTTC.

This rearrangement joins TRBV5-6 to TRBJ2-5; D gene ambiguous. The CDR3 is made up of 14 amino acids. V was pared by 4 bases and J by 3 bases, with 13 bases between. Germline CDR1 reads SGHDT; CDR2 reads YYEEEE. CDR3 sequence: CASSIRRYEETQYF. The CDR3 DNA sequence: TGTGCCAGCAGCATTAGACGGTATGAAGAGACCCAGTACTTC.

The CDR3: CASSLWGDSNQPQHF. The CDR3 DNA sequence: TGCGCCAGCAGCTTGTGGGGGGATAGCAATCAGCCCCAGCATTTT. This sequence joins TRBV5-1 and TRBJ1-5, with D perhaps matching TRBD1 (5 bases). The CDR3 is 15 residues long. Per germline, CDR1 SGHRS and CDR2 YFSETQ. With 1 base removed from V and 0 bases from J, the gap between germline ends came to 8 bases.

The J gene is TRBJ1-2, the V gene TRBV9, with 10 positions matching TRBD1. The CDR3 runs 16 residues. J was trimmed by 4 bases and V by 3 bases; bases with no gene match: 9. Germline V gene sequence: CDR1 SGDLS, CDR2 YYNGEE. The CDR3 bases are TGTGCCAGCAGCGCCCCCTGGGACAGGGGTGGCTATGGCTACACCTTC. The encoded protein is CASSAPWDRGGYGYTF. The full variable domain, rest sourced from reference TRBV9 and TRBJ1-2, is DSGVTQTPKHLITATGQRVTLRCSPRSGDLSVYWYQQSLDQGLQFLIQYYNGEERAKGNILERFSAQQFPDLHSELNLSSLELGDSALYFCASSAPWDRGGYGYTFGSGTRLTVV.

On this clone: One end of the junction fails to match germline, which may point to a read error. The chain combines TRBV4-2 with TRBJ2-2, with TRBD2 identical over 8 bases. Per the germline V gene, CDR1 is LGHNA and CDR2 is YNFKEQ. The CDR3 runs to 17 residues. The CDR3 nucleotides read TGTGCCAGCAGCAAAGAAACTAGCGGACCGATCACCGGGGAGCTGTTTTTT. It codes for CASSKETSGPITGELFF.

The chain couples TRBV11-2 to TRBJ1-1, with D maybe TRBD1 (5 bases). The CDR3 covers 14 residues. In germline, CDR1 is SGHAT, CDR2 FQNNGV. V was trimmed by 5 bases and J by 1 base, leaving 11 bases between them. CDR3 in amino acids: CASSINRKNTEAFF. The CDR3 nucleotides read TGTGCCAGCAGCATCAACAGGAAGAACACTGAAGCTTTCTTT.

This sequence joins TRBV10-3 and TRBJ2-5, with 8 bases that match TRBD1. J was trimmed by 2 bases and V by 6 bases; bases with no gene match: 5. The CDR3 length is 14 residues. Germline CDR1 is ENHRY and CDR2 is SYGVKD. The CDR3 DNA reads TGTGCCATCAGCCCCGGGACAGGTCAAGAGACCCAGTACTTC. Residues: CAISPGTGQETQYF.

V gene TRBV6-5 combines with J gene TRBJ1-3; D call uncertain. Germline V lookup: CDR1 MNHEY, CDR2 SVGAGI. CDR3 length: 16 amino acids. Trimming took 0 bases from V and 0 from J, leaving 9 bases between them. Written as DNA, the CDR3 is TGTGCCAGCAGTTACTCAGGCAGCAACTCTGGAAACACCATATATTTT. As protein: CASSYSGSNSGNTIYF.

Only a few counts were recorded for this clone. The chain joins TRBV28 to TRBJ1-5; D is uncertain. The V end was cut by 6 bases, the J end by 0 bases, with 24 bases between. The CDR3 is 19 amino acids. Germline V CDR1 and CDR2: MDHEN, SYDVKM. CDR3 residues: CASSKQTRPDIYSNQPQHF. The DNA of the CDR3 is TGTGCCAGCAGCAAGCAAACCCGACCTGACATATATAGCAATCAGCCCCAGCATTTT.

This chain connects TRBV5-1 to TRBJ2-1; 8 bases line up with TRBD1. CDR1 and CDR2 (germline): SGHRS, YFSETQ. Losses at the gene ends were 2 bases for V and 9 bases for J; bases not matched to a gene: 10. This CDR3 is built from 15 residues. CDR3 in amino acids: CASSFGTGEVTEQFF. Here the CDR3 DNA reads TGCGCCAGCAGCTTCGGGACAGGTGAAGTAACTGAGCAGTTCTTC.

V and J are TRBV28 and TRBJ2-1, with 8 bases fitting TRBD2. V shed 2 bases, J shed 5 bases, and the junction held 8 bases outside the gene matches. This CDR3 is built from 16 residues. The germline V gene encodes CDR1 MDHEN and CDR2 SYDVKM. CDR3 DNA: TGTGCCAGCAGTTTACCCGGACTAGCAGCCGACAATGAGCAGTTCTTC. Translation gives CASSLPGLAADNEQFF.

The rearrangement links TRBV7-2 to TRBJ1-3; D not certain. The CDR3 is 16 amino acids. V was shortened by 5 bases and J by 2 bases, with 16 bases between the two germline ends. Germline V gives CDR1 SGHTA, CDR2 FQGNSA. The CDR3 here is CASSPFGPSAGNTIYF. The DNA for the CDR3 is TGTGCCAGCAGCCCCTTCGGGCCCTCTGCTGGAAACACCATATATTTT.

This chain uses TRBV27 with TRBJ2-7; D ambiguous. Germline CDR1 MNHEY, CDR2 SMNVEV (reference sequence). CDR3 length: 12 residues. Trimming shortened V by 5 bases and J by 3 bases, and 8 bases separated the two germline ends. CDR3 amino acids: CASSGSGYEQYF. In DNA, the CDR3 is TGTGCCAGCAGTGGGTCGGGCTACGAGCAGTACTTC.

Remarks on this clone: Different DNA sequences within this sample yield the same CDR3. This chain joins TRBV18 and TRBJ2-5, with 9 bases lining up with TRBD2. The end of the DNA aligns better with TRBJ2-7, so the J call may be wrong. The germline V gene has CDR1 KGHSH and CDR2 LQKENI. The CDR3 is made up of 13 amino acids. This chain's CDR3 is CASSPTSGYEQYF. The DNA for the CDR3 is TGTGCCAGCTCACCGACTAGCGGATACGAGCAGTACTTC.

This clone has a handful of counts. The CDR3 nucleotides are TGTGCCAGCAGCCCCGACACTAACTATGGCTACACCTTC. It translates to CASSPDTNYGYTF. This chain connects TRBV14 to TRBJ1-2; D remains ambiguous. The CDR3 contains 13 residues. V lost 4 bases and J lost 0, with 6 bases in between. The germline V gene encodes CDR1 SGHDN and CDR2 FVKESK.

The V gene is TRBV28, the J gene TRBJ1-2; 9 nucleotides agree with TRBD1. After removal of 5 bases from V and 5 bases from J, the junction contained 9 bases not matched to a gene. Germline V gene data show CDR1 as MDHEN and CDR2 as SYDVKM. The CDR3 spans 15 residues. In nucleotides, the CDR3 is TGTGCCAGCAGTCCCCCGGGACAGGGAAGGTATGGCTACACCTTC. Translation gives CASSPPGQGRYGYTF.

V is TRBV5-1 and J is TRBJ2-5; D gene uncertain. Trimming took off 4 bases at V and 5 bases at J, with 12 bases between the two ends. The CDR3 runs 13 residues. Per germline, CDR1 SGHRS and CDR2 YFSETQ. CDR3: CASSPSRWETQYF. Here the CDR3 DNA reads TGCGCCAGCAGCCCCTCACGGTGGGAGACCCAGTACTTC.

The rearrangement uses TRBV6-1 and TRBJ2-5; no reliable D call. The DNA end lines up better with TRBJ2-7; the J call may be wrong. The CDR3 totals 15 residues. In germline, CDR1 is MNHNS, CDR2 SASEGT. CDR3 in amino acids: CASSEPVQIRSEQYF. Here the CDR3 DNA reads TGTGCCAGCAGTGAACCTGTCCAGATAAGGAGCGAGCAGTACTTC.

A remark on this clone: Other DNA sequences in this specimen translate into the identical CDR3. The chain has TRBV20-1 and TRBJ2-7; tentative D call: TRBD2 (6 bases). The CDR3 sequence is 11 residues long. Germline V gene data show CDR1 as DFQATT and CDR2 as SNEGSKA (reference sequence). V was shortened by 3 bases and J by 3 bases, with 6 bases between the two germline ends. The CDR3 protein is CSASGSYEQYF. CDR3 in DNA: TGCAGTGCTAGCGGGAGCTACGAGCAGTACTTC.

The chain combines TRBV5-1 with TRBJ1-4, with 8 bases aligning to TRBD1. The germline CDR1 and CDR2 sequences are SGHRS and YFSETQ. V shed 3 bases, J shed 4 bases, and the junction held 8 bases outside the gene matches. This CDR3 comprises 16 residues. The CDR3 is CASSSGTGSSNEKLFF. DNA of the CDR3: TGCGCCAGCAGCTCCGGGACAGGCTCCAGTAATGAAAAACTGTTTTTT. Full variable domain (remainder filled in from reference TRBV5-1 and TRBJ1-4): KAGVTQTPRYLIKTRGQQVTLSCSPISGHRSVSWYQQTPGQGLQFLFEYFSETQRNKGNFPGRFSGRQFSNSRSEMNVSTLELGDSALYLCASSSGTGSSNEKLFFGSGTQLSVL.

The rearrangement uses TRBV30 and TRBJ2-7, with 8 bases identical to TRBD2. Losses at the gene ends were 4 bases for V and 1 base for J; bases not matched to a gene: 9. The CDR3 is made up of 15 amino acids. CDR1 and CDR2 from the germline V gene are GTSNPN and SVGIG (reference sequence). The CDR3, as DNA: TGTGCCTGGAAGGAGGCGGGGGGCTTTTCCTACGAGCAGTACTTC. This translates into CAWKEAGGFSYEQYF.

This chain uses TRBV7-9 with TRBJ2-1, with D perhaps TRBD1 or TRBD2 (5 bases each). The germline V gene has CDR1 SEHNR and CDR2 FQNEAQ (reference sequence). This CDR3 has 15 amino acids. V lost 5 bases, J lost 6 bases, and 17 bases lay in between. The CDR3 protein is CASSLTRDGGNEQFF. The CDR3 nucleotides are TGTGCCAGCAGCCTAACTAGAGATGGGGGCAATGAGCAGTTCTTC.

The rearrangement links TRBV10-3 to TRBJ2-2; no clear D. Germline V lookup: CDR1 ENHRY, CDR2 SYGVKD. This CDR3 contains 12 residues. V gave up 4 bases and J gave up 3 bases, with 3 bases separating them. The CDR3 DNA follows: TGTGCCATCAGTGGGGACACCGGGGAGCTGTTTTTT. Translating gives CAISGDTGELFF.

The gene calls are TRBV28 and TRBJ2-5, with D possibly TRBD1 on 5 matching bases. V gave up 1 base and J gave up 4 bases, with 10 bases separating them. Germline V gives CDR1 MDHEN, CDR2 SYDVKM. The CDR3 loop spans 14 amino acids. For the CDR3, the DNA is TGTGCCAGCAGTTTATCCAGGGCGCGAGAGACCCAGTACTTC. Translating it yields CASSLSRARETQYF.

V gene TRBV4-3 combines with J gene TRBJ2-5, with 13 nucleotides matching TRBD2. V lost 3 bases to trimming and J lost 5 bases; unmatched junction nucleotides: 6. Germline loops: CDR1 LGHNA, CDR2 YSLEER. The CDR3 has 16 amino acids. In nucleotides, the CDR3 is TGCGCCAGCAGCCATGGCTTGGGACTAGCGGGGGAGACCCAGTACTTC. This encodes CASSHGLGLAGETQYF.